This is a list of T cell receptor beta chains from one sample in a study of beta chain features in type 1 diabetes. Clones were read by immunoSEQ multiplex PCR, and TCRdb kept only the in-frame ones, dropping some. The sample records under 950,000 clones, about a sixth being singletons. Material: naive CD4+ T cells from blood. The receptors here all came from a woman between 18 and 29 years old in good health. CDR3s include the opening cysteine and the closing phenylalanine or tryptophan. The order of the fields is clone size, D gene, J gene, V gene, CDR3 DNA, CDR3 protein. A D gene is named only where the DNA matches it firmly. Size tells how often a clone was seen (once, few, many) or the class of an expanded clone, and some rows leave it out.

clone size: -
D gene: TRBD2
J gene: TRBJ2-7
V gene: TRBV4-3
CDR3 DNA: TGCGCCAGCAGCCAAGGTGGGACTAGCGGCCCCTACGAGCAGTACTTC
CDR3 protein: CASSQGGTSGPYEQYF

clone size: -
D gene: TRBD1
J gene: TRBJ1-4
V gene: TRBV7-8
CDR3 DNA: TGTGCCAGCAGCGCTGACAGGGCAACTAATGAAAAACTGTTTTTT
CDR3 protein: CASSADRATNEKLFF

clone size: -
D gene: -
J gene: TRBJ2-7
V gene: TRBV28
CDR3 DNA: TGTGCCAGCAGTTTGGTAGTTCCCTACGAGCAGTACTTC
CDR3 protein: CASSLVVPYEQYF

clone size: -
D gene: -
J gene: TRBJ2-5
V gene: TRBV18
CDR3 DNA: TGTGCCAGCTCACCGGGGCTAGGGGAGACCCAGTACTTC
CDR3 protein: CASSPGLGETQYF

clone size: -
D gene: -
J gene: TRBJ1-1
V gene: TRBV7-2
CDR3 DNA: TGTGCCAGCAGCTTACTACAGAACACTGAAGCTTTCTTT
CDR3 protein: CASSLLQNTEAFF

clone size: -
D gene: -
J gene: TRBJ2-3
V gene: TRBV14
CDR3 DNA: TGTGCCAGCAGCCTGGGCAGATTAACAGATACGCAGTATTTT
CDR3 protein: CASSLGRLTDTQYF

clone size: few
D gene: -
J gene: TRBJ2-3
V gene: TRBV7-2
CDR3 DNA: TGTGCCAGCAGCTTTAGTAAGGGGACTACAGATACGCAGTATTTT
CDR3 protein: CASSFSKGTTDTQYF

clone size: -
D gene: -
J gene: TRBJ2-7
V gene: TRBV7-9
CDR3 DNA: TGTGCCAGCAGCTTACAGGGGGGACAAAACTACGAGCAGTACTTC
CDR3 protein: CASSLQGGQNYEQYF

clone size: -
D gene: -
J gene: TRBJ2-3
V gene: TRBV6-5
CDR3 DNA: TGTGCCAGCAGTTATATAGACGGTACGCAGTATTTT
CDR3 protein: CASSYIDGTQYF

clone size: few
D gene: TRBD2
J gene: TRBJ2-1
V gene: TRBV6-5
CDR3 DNA: TGTGCCAGCAGCCTTAGCGGGAGCTCCTACAATGAGCAGTTCTTC
CDR3 protein: CASSLSGSSYNEQFF

clone size: few
D gene: -
J gene: TRBJ2-5
V gene: TRBV5-1
CDR3 DNA: TGCGCCAGCAGTTCGAGGGAGACCCAGTACTTC
CDR3 protein: CASSSRETQYF

clone size: few
D gene: -
J gene: TRBJ2-7
V gene: TRBV7-2
CDR3 DNA: TGTGCCAGCAGCTTAGGCAGGAATACCTACGAGCAGTACTTC
CDR3 protein: CASSLGRNTYEQYF

clone size: -
D gene: TRBD2
J gene: TRBJ2-2
V gene: TRBV9
CDR3 DNA: TGTGCCAGCAGCGTGGGACTAGCGGCCACCGGGGAGCTGTTTTTT
CDR3 protein: CASSVGLAATGELFF

clone size: -
D gene: TRBD2
J gene: TRBJ2-3
V gene: TRBV7-2
CDR3 DNA: TGTGCCAGCAGCCGCAGCGGGGTTGGGCAGTATTTT
CDR3 protein: CASSRSGVGQYF

clone size: few
D gene: -
J gene: TRBJ1-1
V gene: TRBV11-2
CDR3 DNA: TGTGCCAGCAGCTTAGTGGGGTACACTGAAGCTTTCTTT
CDR3 protein: CASSLVGYTEAFF

clone size: -
D gene: -
J gene: TRBJ1-5
V gene: TRBV28
CDR3 DNA: TGTGCCAGCAGTTTATGGCAGGATCAGCCCCAGCATTTT
CDR3 protein: CASSLWQDQPQHF

clone size: -
D gene: -
J gene: TRBJ1-1
V gene: TRBV25-1
CDR3 DNA: TGTGCCAGCAGTGAAGCAGGGACAAGTAAAGGGGCTTTCTTT
CDR3 protein: CASSEAGTSKGAFF

clone size: -
D gene: -
J gene: TRBJ2-3
V gene: TRBV6-4
CDR3 DNA: TGTGCCAGCTCTGTCGGTAGTCTGGATACGCAGTATTTT
CDR3 protein: CASSVGSLDTQYF

clone size: -
D gene: -
J gene: TRBJ1-1
V gene: TRBV15
CDR3 DNA: TGTGCCACCAGCAGAGCTGGGACCCTGAACACTGAAGCTTTCTTT
CDR3 protein: CATSRAGTLNTEAFF

clone size: -
D gene: -
J gene: TRBJ2-3
V gene: TRBV5-8
CDR3 DNA: TGTGCCAGCAGCCTTACAGGCGCGGGGGATACGCAGTATTTT
CDR3 protein: CASSLTGAGDTQYF

clone size: -
D gene: -
J gene: TRBJ2-1
V gene: TRBV7-2
CDR3 DNA: TGTGCCAGCAGCCTAGGGCTGGTCGAGAGGGCCTTTGATGAGCAGTTCTTC
CDR3 protein: CASSLGLVERAFDEQFF

clone size: few
D gene: -
J gene: TRBJ1-5
V gene: TRBV6-1
CDR3 DNA: TGTGCCAGCAGTGAAAGCCCTTCACAGCCCCAGCATTTT
CDR3 protein: CASSESPSQPQHF

clone size: few
D gene: -
J gene: TRBJ2-7
V gene: TRBV28
CDR3 DNA: TGTGCCAGTACCGCCAGCTCCTACGAGCAGTACTTC
CDR3 protein: CASTASSYEQYF

clone size: -
D gene: -
J gene: TRBJ2-3
V gene: TRBV6-6
CDR3 DNA: TGTGCCAGCAGAACTCTATGGGCGCAGTATTTT
CDR3 protein: CASRTLWAQYF

clone size: once
D gene: TRBD2
J gene: TRBJ2-1
V gene: TRBV7-2
CDR3 DNA: TGTGCCAGCAGCTTGCGCCCTAGCGGGTCTGATGAGCAGTTCTTC
CDR3 protein: CASSLRPSGSDEQFF

clone size: -
D gene: TRBD2
J gene: TRBJ2-1
V gene: TRBV18
CDR3 DNA: TGTGCCAGTGGGACTAGCGGATACAATGAGCAGTTCTTC
CDR3 protein: CASGTSGYNEQFF

clone size: few
D gene: -
J gene: TRBJ1-3
V gene: TRBV10-3
CDR3 DNA: TGTGCCATCAGCTGGGACCCTGGAAACACCATATATTTT
CDR3 protein: CAISWDPGNTIYF

clone size: few
D gene: -
J gene: TRBJ2-3
V gene: TRBV4-2
CDR3 DNA: TGTGCCAGCAGCCAAGATCGTAAGAGGGTGGGCACAGATACGCAGTATTTT
CDR3 protein: CASSQDRKRVGTDTQYF

clone size: few
D gene: -
J gene: TRBJ2-2
V gene: TRBV18
CDR3 DNA: TGTGCCAGCTCACCCCAACAGGTCAGGTCGAACACCGGGGAGCTGTTTTTT
CDR3 protein: CASSPQQVRSNTGELFF

clone size: few
D gene: -
J gene: TRBJ2-7
V gene: TRBV5-4
CDR3 DNA: TGTGCCAGCAGCTCAAACTCGGGTTACTCCTACGAGCAGTACTTC
CDR3 protein: CASSSNSGYSYEQYF

clone size: few
D gene: TRBD1
J gene: TRBJ1-4
V gene: TRBV5-6
CDR3 DNA: TGTGCCAGCAGCTATCTCGGACGACAGGGAGAAAAACTGTTTTTT
CDR3 protein: CASSYLGRQGEKLFF

clone size: -
D gene: TRBD2
J gene: TRBJ2-3
V gene: TRBV5-4
CDR3 DNA: TGTGCCAGCAGCGAAAAGCTAGCGGAGAGCACAGATACGCAGTATTTT
CDR3 protein: CASSEKLAESTDTQYF

clone size: few
D gene: -
J gene: TRBJ2-7
V gene: TRBV15
CDR3 DNA: TGTGCCACCAGCGGTCGGGTGGTGGGTACCTACGAGCAGTACTTC
CDR3 protein: CATSGRVVGTYEQYF

clone size: -
D gene: -
J gene: TRBJ2-7
V gene: TRBV7-2
CDR3 DNA: TGTGCCAGCAGCTTAGTTGCAGGGGATTACGAGCAGTACTTC
CDR3 protein: CASSLVAGDYEQYF

clone size: -
D gene: TRBD2
J gene: TRBJ2-1
V gene: TRBV9
CDR3 DNA: TGTGCCAGCAGTGCGACTAGCAGCTCCTACAATGAGCAGTTCTTC
CDR3 protein: CASSATSSSYNEQFF

clone size: -
D gene: -
J gene: TRBJ2-3
V gene: TRBV6-6
CDR3 DNA: TGTGCCAGCGTCCGGGGTTCGAGCACAGATACGCAGTATTTT
CDR3 protein: CASVRGSSTDTQYF

clone size: few
D gene: -
J gene: TRBJ2-4
V gene: TRBV15
CDR3 DNA: TGTGCCACCAGCAGAGATCAGTTAGCCAAAAACATTCAGTACTTC
CDR3 protein: CATSRDQLAKNIQYF

clone size: -
D gene: TRBD2
J gene: TRBJ2-3
V gene: TRBV18
CDR3 DNA: TGTGCCAGCTCACCTAACGGGGGACTAGCGGGAACAGATACGCAGTATTTT
CDR3 protein: CASSPNGGLAGTDTQYF

clone size: -
D gene: TRBD1
J gene: TRBJ1-1
V gene: TRBV5-4
CDR3 DNA: TGTGCCAGCAGCTCGGGACAGGGGGGCACTGAAGCTTTCTTT
CDR3 protein: CASSSGQGGTEAFF

clone size: few
D gene: -
J gene: TRBJ1-1
V gene: TRBV7-6
CDR3 DNA: TGTGCCAGCAGCCCACGGGAGGGATGGAACACTGAAGCTTTCTTT
CDR3 protein: CASSPREGWNTEAFF

clone size: -
D gene: TRBD1
J gene: TRBJ2-7
V gene: TRBV15
CDR3 DNA: TGTGCCACCAGCAGAGATTCGGGGACAGGGAGCTCCTACGAGCAGTACTTC
CDR3 protein: CATSRDSGTGSSYEQYF

clone size: -
D gene: -
J gene: TRBJ2-1
V gene: TRBV6-5
CDR3 DNA: TGTGCCAGCAAACAAGGTGGCTCCTACAATGAGCAGTTCTTC
CDR3 protein: CASKQGGSYNEQFF